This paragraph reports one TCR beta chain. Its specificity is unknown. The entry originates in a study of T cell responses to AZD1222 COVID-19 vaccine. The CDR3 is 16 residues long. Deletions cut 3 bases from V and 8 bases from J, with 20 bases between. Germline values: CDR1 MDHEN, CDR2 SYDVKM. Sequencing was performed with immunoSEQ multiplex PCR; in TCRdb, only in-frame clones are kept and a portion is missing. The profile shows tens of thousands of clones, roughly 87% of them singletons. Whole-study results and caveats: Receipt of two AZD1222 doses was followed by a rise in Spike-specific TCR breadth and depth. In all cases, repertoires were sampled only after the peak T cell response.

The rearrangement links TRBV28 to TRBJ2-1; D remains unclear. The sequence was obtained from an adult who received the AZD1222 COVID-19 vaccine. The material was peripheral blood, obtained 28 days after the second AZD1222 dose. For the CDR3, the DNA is TGTGCCAGCAGTTTTAAGTGGGTTGGAGTCATGGATGAGCAGTTCTTC. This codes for CASSFKWVGVMDEQFF.